The TCR beta chain under discussion was sequenced for a study of T-cell reconstitution after alpha-beta-depleted transplantation in children. This clonotype was seen a handful of times. V was trimmed by 2 bases and J by 3 bases, leaving 12 bases between them. The CDR3 is made up of 15 amino acids. Using unique molecular identifiers, the investigators prepared the TCRbeta library. TCRdb fed the PCR reads into MiXCR, producing one record per CDR3 protein. The top ten hold around 4% of the sample, which has around 400,000 distinct CDR3 sequences, around 21% seen once. The sequenced sample was PBMCs from the stem cell graft donor, obtained from the stem cell graft. The receptor was isolated from a human donor who donated a stem cell graft to a child with acute myeloid leukemia. This chain uses TRBV12-3 or TRBV12-4 with TRBJ2-3, with D possibly called TRBD1 or TRBD2 (5 bases each). CDR3 DNA sequence: TGTGCCAGCAGTTTACGGGACCCACCTACAGATACGCAGTATTTT. Protein sequence: CASSLRDPPTDTQYF.